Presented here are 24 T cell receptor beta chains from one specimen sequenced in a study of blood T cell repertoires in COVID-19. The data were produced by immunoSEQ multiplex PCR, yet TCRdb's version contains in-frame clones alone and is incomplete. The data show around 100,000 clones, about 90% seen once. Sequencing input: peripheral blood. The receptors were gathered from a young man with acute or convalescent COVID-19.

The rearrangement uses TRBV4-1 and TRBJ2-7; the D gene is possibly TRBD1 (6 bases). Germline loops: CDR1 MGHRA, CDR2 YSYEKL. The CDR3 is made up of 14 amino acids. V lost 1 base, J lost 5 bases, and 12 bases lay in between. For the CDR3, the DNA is TGCGCCAGCAGCCAAGTAGGGGGTGGTAACGAGCAGTACTTC. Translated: CASSQVGGGNEQYF.

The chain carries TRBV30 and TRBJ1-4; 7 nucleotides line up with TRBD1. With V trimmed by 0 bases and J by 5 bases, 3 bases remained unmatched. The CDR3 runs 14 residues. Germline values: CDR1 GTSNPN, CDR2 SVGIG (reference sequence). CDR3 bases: TGTGCCTGGAGTGTACGACAGGGAAATGAAAAACTGTTTTTT. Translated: CAWSVRQGNEKLFF.

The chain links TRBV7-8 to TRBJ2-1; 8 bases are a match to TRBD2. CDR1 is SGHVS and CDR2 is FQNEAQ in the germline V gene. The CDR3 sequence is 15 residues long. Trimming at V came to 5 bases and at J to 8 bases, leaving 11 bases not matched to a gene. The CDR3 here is CASSPPRTSFHEQFF. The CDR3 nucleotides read TGTGCCAGCAGCCCACCGAGGACTAGCTTCCATGAGCAGTTCTTC.

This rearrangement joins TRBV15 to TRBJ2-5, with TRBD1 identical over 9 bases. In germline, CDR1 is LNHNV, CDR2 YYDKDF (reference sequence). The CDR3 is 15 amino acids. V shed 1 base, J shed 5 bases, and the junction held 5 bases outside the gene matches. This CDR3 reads CATSRGTGAVETQYF. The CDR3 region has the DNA TGTGCCACCAGCAGAGGGACAGGGGCAGTGGAGACCCAGTACTTC.

Written as DNA, the CDR3 is TGTGCCAGCAGCTTAGAAGTCAGGGGATCAAAACTGTTTTTT. Translation: CASSLEVRGSKLFF. The rearrangement joins TRBV7-9 to TRBJ1-4, with a weak D call TRBD1 (6 bases). V was clipped by 1 base and J by 10 bases, with 13 bases between them. The CDR3 is made up of 14 amino acids. Germline CDR1 and CDR2: SEHNR and FQNEAQ (reference sequence).

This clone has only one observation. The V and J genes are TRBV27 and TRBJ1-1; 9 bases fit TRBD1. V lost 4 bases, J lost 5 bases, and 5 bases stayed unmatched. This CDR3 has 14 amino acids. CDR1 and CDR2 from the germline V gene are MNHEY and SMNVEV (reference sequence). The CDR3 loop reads CASSSDRGTTEAFF. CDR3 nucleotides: TGTGCCAGCAGTTCGGACAGGGGAACAACTGAAGCTTTCTTT.

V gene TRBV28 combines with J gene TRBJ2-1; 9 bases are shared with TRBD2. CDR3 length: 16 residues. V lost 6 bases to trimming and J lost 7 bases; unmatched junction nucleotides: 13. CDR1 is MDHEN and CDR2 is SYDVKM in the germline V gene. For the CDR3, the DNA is TGTGCCAGCAGCTTACCGCCCAGCGCGGGGGGGAATGAGCAGTTCTTC. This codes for CASSLPPSAGGNEQFF.

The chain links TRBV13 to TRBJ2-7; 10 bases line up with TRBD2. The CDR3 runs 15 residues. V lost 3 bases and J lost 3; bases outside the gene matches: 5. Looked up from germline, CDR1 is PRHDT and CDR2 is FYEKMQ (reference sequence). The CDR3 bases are TGTGCCAGCAGCTTGAGGACTAGCGGTGTCTACGAGCAGTACTTC. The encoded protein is CASSLRTSGVYEQYF.

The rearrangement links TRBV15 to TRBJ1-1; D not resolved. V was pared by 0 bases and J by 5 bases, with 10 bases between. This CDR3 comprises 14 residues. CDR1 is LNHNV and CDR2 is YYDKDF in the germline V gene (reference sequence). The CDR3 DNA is TGTGCCACCAGCAGAGATAATGAACAGACTGAAGCTTTCTTT. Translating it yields CATSRDNEQTEAFF.

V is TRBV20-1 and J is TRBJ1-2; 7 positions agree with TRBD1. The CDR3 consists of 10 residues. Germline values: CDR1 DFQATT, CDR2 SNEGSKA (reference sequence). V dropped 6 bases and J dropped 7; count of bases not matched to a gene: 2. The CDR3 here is CSATGSGYTF. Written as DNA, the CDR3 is TGCAGTGCGACAGGGTCTGGCTACACCTTC.

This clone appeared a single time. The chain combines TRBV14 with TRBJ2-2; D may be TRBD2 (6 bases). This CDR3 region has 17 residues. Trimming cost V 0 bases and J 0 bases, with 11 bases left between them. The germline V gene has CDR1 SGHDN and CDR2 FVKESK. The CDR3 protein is CASSQEGLAPNTGELFF. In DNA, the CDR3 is TGTGCCAGCAGCCAAGAGGGACTGGCGCCGAACACCGGGGAGCTGTTTTTT.

The CDR3 DNA reads TGCAGTGCTAGTGGGACGGGGGGACCCACAGATACGCAGTATTTT. This translates into CSASGTGGPTDTQYF. J is TRBJ2-3 and V is TRBV20-1, with 7 bases matching TRBD2. This CDR3 region has 15 residues. Germline V gene lookup returns CDR1 DFQATT and CDR2 SNEGSKA (reference sequence). The V gene end was trimmed by 3 bases and the J gene end by 2 bases; junction bases not matched to a gene: 8.

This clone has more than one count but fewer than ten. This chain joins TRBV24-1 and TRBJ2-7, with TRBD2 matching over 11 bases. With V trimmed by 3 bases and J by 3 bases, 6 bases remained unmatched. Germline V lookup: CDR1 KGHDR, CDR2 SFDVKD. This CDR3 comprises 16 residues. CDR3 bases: TGTGCCACCAGTGATCCGACTAGCGGGAAGAACTACGAGCAGTACTTC. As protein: CATSDPTSGKNYEQYF.

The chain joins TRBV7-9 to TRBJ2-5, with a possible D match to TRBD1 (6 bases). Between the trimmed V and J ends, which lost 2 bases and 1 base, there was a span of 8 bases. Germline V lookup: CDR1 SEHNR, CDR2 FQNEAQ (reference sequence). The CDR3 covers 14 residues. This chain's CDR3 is CASSLNRAQETQYF. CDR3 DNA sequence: TGTGCCAGCAGCTTAAACAGGGCCCAAGAGACCCAGTACTTC.

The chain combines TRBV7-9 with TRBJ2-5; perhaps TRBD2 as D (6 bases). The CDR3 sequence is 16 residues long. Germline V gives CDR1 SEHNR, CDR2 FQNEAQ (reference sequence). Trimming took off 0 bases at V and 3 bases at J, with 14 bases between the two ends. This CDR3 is CASSLARDWGKETQYF. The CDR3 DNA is TGTGCCAGCAGCTTAGCCCGGGACTGGGGGAAAGAGACCCAGTACTTC. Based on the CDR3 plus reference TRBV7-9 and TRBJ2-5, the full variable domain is DTGVSQNPRHKITKRGQNVTFRCDPISEHNRLYWYRQTLGQGPEFLTYFQNEAQLEKSRLLSDRFSAERPKGSFSTLEIQRTEQGDSAMYLCASSLARDWGKETQYFGPGTRLLVL.

The CDR3 DNA sequence: TGTGCCAGTAGTCCTCCAGGGGCGTCTGGCTACACCTTC. Translating gives CASSPPGASGYTF. The chain joins TRBV19 to TRBJ1-2, with D possibly TRBD1 on 6 matching bases. V lost 5 bases, J lost 7 bases, and 14 bases lay in between. In germline, CDR1 is LNHDA, CDR2 SQIVND (reference sequence). The CDR3 spans 13 residues.

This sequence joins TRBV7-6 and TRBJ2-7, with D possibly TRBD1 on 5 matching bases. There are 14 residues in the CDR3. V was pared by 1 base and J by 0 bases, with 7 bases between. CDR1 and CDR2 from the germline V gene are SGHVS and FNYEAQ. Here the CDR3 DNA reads TGTGCCAGCAGCTTAGGACAGTACTCCTACGAGCAGTACTTC. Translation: CASSLGQYSYEQYF. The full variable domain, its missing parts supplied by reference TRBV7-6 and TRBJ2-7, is GAGVSQSPRYKVTKRGQDVALRCDPISGHVSLYWYRQALGQGPEFLTYFNYEAQQDKSGLPNDRFSAERPEGSISTLTIQRTEQRDSAMYRCASSLGQYSYEQYFGPGTRLTVT.

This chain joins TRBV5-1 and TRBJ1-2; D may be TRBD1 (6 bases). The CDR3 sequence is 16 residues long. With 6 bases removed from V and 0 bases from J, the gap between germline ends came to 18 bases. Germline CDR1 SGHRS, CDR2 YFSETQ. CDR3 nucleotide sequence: TGCGCCAGCACTGATTCCGACAGGCAAGCTAACTATGGCTACACCTTC. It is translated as CASTDSDRQANYGYTF.

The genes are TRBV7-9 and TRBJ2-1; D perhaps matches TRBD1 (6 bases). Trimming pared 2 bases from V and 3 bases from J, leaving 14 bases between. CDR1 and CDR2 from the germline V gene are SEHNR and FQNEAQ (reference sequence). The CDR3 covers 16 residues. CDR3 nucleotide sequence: TGTGCCAGCAGCTTAAGGGCAGGGGCGAACTACAATGAGCAGTTCTTC. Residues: CASSLRAGANYNEQFF.

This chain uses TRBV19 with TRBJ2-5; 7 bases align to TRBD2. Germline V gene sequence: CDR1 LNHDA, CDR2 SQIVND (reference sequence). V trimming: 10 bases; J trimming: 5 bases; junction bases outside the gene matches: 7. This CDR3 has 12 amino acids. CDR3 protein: CATSTSWETQYF. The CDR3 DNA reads TGTGCCACCTCGACTAGCTGGGAGACCCAGTACTTC.

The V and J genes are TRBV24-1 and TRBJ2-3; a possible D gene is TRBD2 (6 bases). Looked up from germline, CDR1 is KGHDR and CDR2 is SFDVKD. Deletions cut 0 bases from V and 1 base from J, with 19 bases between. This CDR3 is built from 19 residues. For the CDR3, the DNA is TGTGCCACCAGTGATTTGAAGGGGAGTCGGAGGGACCGCACAGATACGCAGTATTTT. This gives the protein CATSDLKGSRRDRTDTQYF.

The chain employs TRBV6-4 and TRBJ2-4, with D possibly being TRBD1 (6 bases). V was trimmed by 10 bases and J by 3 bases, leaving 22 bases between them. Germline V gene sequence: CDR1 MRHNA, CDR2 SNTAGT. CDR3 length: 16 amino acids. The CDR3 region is CAIEVHSRGFKNIQYF. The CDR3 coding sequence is TGTGCCATCGAAGTCCATTCGAGGGGGTTCAAAAACATTCAGTACTTC.

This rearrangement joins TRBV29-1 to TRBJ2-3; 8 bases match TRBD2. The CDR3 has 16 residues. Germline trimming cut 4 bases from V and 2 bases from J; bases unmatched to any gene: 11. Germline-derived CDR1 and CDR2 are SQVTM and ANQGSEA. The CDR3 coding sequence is TGCAGCGTTGGGGTTCGGGCGGGAGGTCACACAGATACGCAGTATTTT. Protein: CSVGVRAGGHTDTQYF.

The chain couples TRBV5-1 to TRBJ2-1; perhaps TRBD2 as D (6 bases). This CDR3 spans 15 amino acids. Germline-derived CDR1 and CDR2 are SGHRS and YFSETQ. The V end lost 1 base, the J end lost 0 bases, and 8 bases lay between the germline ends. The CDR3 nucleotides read TGCGCCAGCAGCTTGTTGCGGGGCTCCTACAATGAGCAGTTCTTC. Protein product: CASSLLRGSYNEQFF.